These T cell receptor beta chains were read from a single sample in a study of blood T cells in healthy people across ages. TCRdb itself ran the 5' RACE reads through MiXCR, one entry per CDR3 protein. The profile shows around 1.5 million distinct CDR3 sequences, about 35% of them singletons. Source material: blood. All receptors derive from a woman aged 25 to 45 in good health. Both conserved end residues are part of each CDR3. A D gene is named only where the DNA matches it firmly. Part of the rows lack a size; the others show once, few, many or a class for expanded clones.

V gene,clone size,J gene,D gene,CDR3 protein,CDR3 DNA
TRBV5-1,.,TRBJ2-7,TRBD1,CASGAQGASYEQYF,TGCGCCAGCGGCGCGCAGGGGGCTTCCTACGAGCAGTACTTC
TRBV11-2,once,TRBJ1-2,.,CASSLGPTRTGYTF,TGTGCCAGCAGCTTAGGTCCCACAAGGACCGGCTACACCTTC
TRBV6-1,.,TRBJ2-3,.,CASSDPGGGTDTQYF,TGTGCCAGCAGTGACCCAGGGGGGGGCACAGATACGCAGTATTTT
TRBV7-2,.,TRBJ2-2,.,CASSLSPTAGELFF,TGTGCCAGCAGCTTATCTCCTACGGCCGGGGAGCTGTTTTTT
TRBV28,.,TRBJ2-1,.,CASSLSGLGNEQFF,TGTGCCAGCAGTTTATCGGGACTGGGCAATGAGCAGTTCTTC
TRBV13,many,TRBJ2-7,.,CASSLSANYYEQYF,TGTGCCAGCAGCTTATCAGCAAATTACTACGAGCAGTACTTC
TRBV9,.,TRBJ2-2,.,CASSVAPASPTNTGELFF,TGTGCCAGCAGCGTAGCCCCGGCTAGCCCTACGAACACCGGGGAGCTGTTTTTT
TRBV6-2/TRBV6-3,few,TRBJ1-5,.,CASSNSLAGSNQPQHF,TGTGCCAGCAGTAACTCATTGGCGGGGAGCAATCAGCCCCAGCATTTT
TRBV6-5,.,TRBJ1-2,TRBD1,CASSILTGQGTSYGYTF,TGTGCCAGCAGTATACTAACCGGACAGGGTACTAGCTATGGCTACACCTTC
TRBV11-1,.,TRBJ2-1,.,CASSLLLKNYNEQFF,TGTGCCAGCAGCTTACTTCTCAAGAACTACAATGAGCAGTTCTTC